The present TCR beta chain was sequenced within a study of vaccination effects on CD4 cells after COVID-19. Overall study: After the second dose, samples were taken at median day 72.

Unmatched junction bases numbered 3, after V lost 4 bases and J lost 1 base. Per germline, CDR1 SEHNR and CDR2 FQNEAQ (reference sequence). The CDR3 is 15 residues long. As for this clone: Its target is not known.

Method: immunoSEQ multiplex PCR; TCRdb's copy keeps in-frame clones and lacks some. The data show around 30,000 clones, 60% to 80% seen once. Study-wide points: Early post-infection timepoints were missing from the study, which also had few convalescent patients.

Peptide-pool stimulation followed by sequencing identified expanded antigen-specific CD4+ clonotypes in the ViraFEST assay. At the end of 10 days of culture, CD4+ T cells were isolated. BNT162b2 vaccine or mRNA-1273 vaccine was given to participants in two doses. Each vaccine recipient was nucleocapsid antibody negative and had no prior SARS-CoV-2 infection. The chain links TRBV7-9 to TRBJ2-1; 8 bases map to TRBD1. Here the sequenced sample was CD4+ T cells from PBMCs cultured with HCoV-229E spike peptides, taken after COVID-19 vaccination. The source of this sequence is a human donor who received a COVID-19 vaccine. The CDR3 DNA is TGTGCCAGCAGCTCAACAGGGGGATCCTACAATGAGCAGTTCTTC. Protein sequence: CASSSTGGSYNEQFF.